Many counts were recorded for the clone carrying this T cell receptor beta chain. Antigen unknown. The authors diagnosed from clinical symptoms, serum thyroxine, TRAb, thyroid ultrasound and orbital computed tomography. V lost 1 base to trimming and J lost 1 base, with 7 bases between them. Germline loops: CDR1 SGHVS, CDR2 FNYEAQ. The CDR3 has 14 residues. These data are taken from a study of Graves' ophthalmopathy and Graves' hyperthyroidism. Looking at the study overall: Stable hyperthyroid donors showed no ophthalmopathy during 18 months follow-up.

RNA transcripts provided the template for amplifying TCR beta CDR3 regions. First-round RT-PCR used HTBI primers; second-round multiplex PCR followed. TCRdb analysed the multiplex PCR reads with MiXCR anew, one entry per CDR3 protein. The data hold 900,000 to 1,200,000 distinct CDR3 sequences, with 35% to 45% observed a single time. Overall study findings and caveats: Most thyroid clonotypes expanded beyond 0.001 frequency were also found in blood.

Sequenced: peripheral blood or thyroid tissue (not recorded which). This TCR came from an adult man with Graves' hyperthyroidism. This chain uses TRBV7-6 with TRBJ1-1, with D unresolved. The CDR3 DNA follows: TGTGCCAGCAGCTTAGGGTGGCAGAACACTGAAGCTTTCTTT. It translates to CASSLGWQNTEAFF. The full variable domain, in which reference TRBV7-6 and TRBJ1-1 provide the parts outside the CDR3, is GAGVSQSPRYKVTKRGQDVALRCDPISGHVSLYWYRQALGQGPEFLTYFNYEAQQDKSGLPNDRFSAERPEGSISTLTIQRTEQRDSAMYRCASSLGWQNTEAFFGQGTRLTVV.